Detailed here is one T cell receptor (beta chain). As yet, its antigen is unknown. Donors each provided 9.5 to 10 milliliters of peripheral blood. This CDR3 is 16 amino acids long. Germline CDR1 and CDR2: MDHEN and SYDVKM. The data originate from a study of blood T cells in healthy people across ages. Overall study results and limits: It was not known whether donors were CMV positive (a possible confounder of expanded clonotype changes).

It was with a sample-barcoded 5' primer and a J-beta primer mix that a second PCR of roughly 6 to 12 cycles was run. Each sample provided no less than 3 million CDR3-containing paired-end reads. TCRdb fed the 5' RACE reads into MiXCR, producing one record per CDR3 protein. Among around 800,000 distinct CDR3 sequences listed, around 24% were seen once. The same sample was also used in a study of T cells of mothers and their children.

The receptor's source is a boy between 5 and 17 years old in good health. The chain combines TRBV28 with TRBJ2-5, with D tentatively TRBD1 (6 bases). The DNA end lines up better with TRBJ2-1; the J call may be wrong. Sequencing used blood. The CDR3 DNA follows: TGTGCCAGCAGTTTAGCCGGACAGTGGTTGCACGATGAGCAGTTCTTC. Its translation: CASSLAGQWLHDEQFF.